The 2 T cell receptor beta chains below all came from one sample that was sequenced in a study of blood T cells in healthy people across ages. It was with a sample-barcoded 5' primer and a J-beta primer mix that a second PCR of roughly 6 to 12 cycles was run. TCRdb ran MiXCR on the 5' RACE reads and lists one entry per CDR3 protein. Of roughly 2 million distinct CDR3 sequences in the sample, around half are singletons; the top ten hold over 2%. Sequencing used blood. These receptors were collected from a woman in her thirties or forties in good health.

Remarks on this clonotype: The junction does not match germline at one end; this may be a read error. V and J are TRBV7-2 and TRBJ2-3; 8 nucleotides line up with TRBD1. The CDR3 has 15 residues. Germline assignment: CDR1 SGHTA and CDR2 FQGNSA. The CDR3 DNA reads TGTGCCACAAAGGCGACAGGGGCGCGAGGAGATGCGCAGTATTTT. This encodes CATKATGARGDAQYF. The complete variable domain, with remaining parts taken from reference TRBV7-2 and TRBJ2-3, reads GAGVSQSPSNKVTEKGKDVELRCDPISGHTALYWYRQSLGQGLEFLIYFQGNSAPDKSGLPSDRFSAERTGGSVSTLTIQRTQQEDSAVYLCATKATGARGDAQYFGPGTRLTVL.

CDR3 sequence reads: CASSPDQGRQETQYF. DNA of the CDR3: TGTGCCAGCAGCCCGGACCAGGGTCGGCAAGAGACCCAGTACTTC. The rearrangement joins TRBV11-1 to TRBJ2-5; possibly TRBD1 for D (5 bases). The CDR3 is 15 amino acids. CDR1 SGHAT and CDR2 FQDESV come from the germline V gene (reference sequence). V lost 5 bases to trimming and J lost 2 bases, with 15 bases between them.